This T cell receptor beta chain was recovered during a study of cytomegalovirus exposure and HLA in healthy donors. The germline CDR1 and CDR2 sequences are SGHRS and YFSETQ. The CDR3 runs to 14 residues. Deletions cut 0 bases from V and 5 bases from J, with 11 bases between. Clones were read by immunoSEQ multiplex PCR, and TCRdb kept only the in-frame ones, dropping some. The profile shows more than 110,000 clones, approximately 94% of them singletons. Sequencing was done on a sample of PBMCs. This sequence originates from a man aged 18 to 29 in good health and CMV-seropositive. This chain connects TRBV5-1 to TRBJ2-5; tentative D call: TRBD2 (6 bases). Here the CDR3 reads CASSLDAEGETQYF. CDR3 nucleotides: TGCGCCAGCAGCTTGGATGCGGAGGGGGAGACCCAGTACTTC.